This entry is about one T cell receptor beta chain. The antigen remains unidentified. With 60 Vbeta and 13 Jbeta primers, the PCR was carried out. Source study methods: The authors later counted roughly 77 million unique TCR beta chains, 9 million to 14 million of them shared. The protocol was immunoSEQ multiplex PCR, while the TCRdb copy is restricted to in-frame clones and leaves out a portion. V, J and clone size are those of that table, while D and trimming were read from the DNA. The sample has around 170,000 clones; approximately 80% are singletons. These data belong to a study of cytomegalovirus exposure and HLA in healthy donors. Study conclusions and caveats: The only immune exposure information that was available was CMV serostatus.

Trimming took 7 bases from V and 0 from J, leaving 15 bases between them. Germline CDR1 is SQVTM and CDR2 is ANQGSEA. This CDR3 is built from 14 residues. V and J are TRBV29-1 and TRBJ1-2; a weak D match, TRBD1 (5 bases). The specimen was PBMCs. The TCR comes from a woman aged 18-35 years in good health and CMV-seronegative. CDR3 loop: CSGGDGPSNYGYTF. The CDR3 coding sequence is TGCAGCGGGGGGGACGGCCCCTCTAACTATGGCTACACCTTC.